This T cell receptor (beta chain) was retrieved from a study of PD-1 blockade in classical Hodgkin lymphoma. Each and every patient relapsed after autologous stem cell transplantation, and patients got differing brentuximab vedotin exposure. Of note for this clone: Its antigen is as yet unknown.

This table comes from immunoSEQ multiplex PCR, and its TCRdb copy is limited to in-frame clones, with some not included. The data contain more than 45,000 clones, 73% of them seen just once; the ten biggest clones take up approximately 15%. Regarding the study as a whole: Reasons behind the repertoire differences stay unclear, perhaps disease activity or earlier therapy. Newly diagnosed and completely responding patients shared comparable baseline diversity.

Looked up from germline, CDR1 is KGHSH and CDR2 is LQKENI. V lost 3 bases to trimming and J lost 6 bases, with 12 bases between them. The CDR3 length is 13 residues. The receptor comes from a human donor with classical Hodgkin lymphoma. The specimen was peripheral blood mononuclear cells (PBMCs), collected before the second cycle of nivolumab. The chain is built from TRBV18 and TRBJ2-7, with D possibly matching TRBD1 (7 bases). CDR3 DNA: TGTGCCAGCTCACCTCAGGGGGGTCCCGAGCAGTACTTC. This codes for CASSPQGGPEQYF.